This record concerns one T cell receptor beta chain sequence. This sample stems from a study of blood T cell repertoires in COVID-19. About the research overall: The study drew acute and convalescent COVID-19 samples from the United States, Italy and Spain. Nucleic acid was either cDNA or gDNA, and it came from T cells, B-cell-depleted T cells, or PBMCs.

There are 14 residues in the CDR3. CDR1 is MNHEY, CDR2 SVGAGI, per germline. With 6 bases clipped from V and 7 bases from J, the junction kept 7 bases outside the gene matches. Recruits, aged about 18 to 100 years, lived in 20 to 30 US areas. Profiled with immunoSEQ multiplex PCR; TCRdb holds only in-frame clones, not every one. The table has 200,000 to 250,000 clones, 80% seen once. This sequence was found in a young man with acute COVID-19. Sequenced sample: PBMCs or T cells enriched from blood (not recorded which). The rearrangement uses TRBV6-5 and TRBJ1-1; 11 positions match TRBD1. CDR3 loop: CASRKGTGGVEAFF. The DNA for the CDR3 is TGTGCCAGCAGGAAAGGGACAGGGGGGGTTGAAGCTTTCTTT.